What follows are 8 T cell receptor beta chains derived from one specimen sequenced in a study of regulatory T cells in long-lasting Graves disease. Specified time point: newly diagnosed GD, antithyroid drugs for less than 3 months. From PBMCs, RNA was extracted and then used to make the TCR library. Combining iRepertoire HTBI primers with Arm-PCR of CDR3 regions, the authors built TCR beta libraries. TCRdb re-called the multiplex PCR reads through MiXCR, storing one row per CDR3 protein. Of 550,000 to 650,000 distinct CDR3 sequences listed, roughly a sixth are singletons. The same data also contributed to another study, on T cells in Graves' hyperthyroidism and ophthalmopathy.

The sample here was peripheral blood mononuclear cells (PBMCs), taken at new diagnosis, from a patient treated with antithyroid drugs. The receptors were sampled from a man younger than 35 with Graves disease.

The V gene is TRBV30, the J gene TRBJ2-3; D assignment may be TRBD1 or TRBD2 (5 bases each). V gave up 3 bases and J gave up 0 bases, with 16 bases separating them. The germline V gene encodes CDR1 GTSNPN and CDR2 SVGIG (reference sequence). CDR3 length: 16 residues. CDR3 sequence: CAWSRGASHSTDTQYF. Written as DNA, the CDR3 is TGTGCCTGGAGCCGAGGGGCATCTCACAGCACAGATACGCAGTATTTT.

CDR3 loop: CASSLTGSGQPQHF. The CDR3 bases are TGTGCCAGCAGTTTAACAGGGAGCGGACAGCCCCAGCATTTT. The chain uses TRBV27 and TRBJ1-5; the D gene is possibly TRBD1 (6 bases). V was trimmed by 2 bases and J by 7 bases, leaving 12 bases between them. CDR3 length: 14 amino acids. Germline V gene sequence: CDR1 MNHEY, CDR2 SMNVEV (reference sequence).

This clonotype was observed a handful of times. This rearrangement joins TRBV19 to TRBJ1-1; the D gene is possibly TRBD1 (5 bases). This CDR3 has 17 amino acids. Trimming removed 1 base from V and 3 bases from J, with 18 bases in between. Germline CDR1 reads LNHDA; CDR2 reads SQIVND (reference sequence). The CDR3 region has the DNA TGTGCCAGTAGTATAGTCCTCCGACGACAGTCCCACACTGAAGCTTTCTTT. Translating it yields CASSIVLRRQSHTEAFF.

The sample holds many counts of this clonotype. This rearrangement joins TRBV12-3 or TRBV12-4 to TRBJ1-2, with 7 bases identical to TRBD1. The ends lost 6 bases at V and 3 bases at J; junction bases unmatched: 4. The length of the CDR3 is 13 residues. CDR3 sequence reads: CASSPTGDYGYTF. DNA of the CDR3: TGTGCCAGCAGCCCTACAGGGGACTATGGCTACACCTTC.

This clonotype was recorded many times. The CDR3 nucleotides read TGTGCCAGCAGCTTAGCCCGGACAGGGGGTGCCGAGCAGTACTTC. This codes for CASSLARTGGAEQYF. J is TRBJ2-7 and V is TRBV7-8; 10 bases match TRBD1. The CDR3 covers 15 residues. With V trimmed by 0 bases and J by 6 bases, 5 bases remained unmatched. Germline CDR1 SGHVS, CDR2 FQNEAQ.

Of note for this clonotype: The junction and the germline gene differ at one end; a read error may be behind it. The chain is built from TRBV27 and TRBJ1-2; D call uncertain. The CDR3 runs to 13 residues. Looked up from germline, CDR1 is MNHEY and CDR2 is SMNVEV (reference sequence). The CDR3 nucleotides are TGTGCCAGCAGTTTAGGGGTTAACTATGGCTACGCCTTC. Translating it yields CASSLGVNYGYAF.

This clonotype was counted ten times or more. The V call is TRBV20-1, the J call TRBJ2-1; 8 bases are a match to TRBD2. This CDR3 spans 13 amino acids. Germline assignment: CDR1 DFQATT and CDR2 SNEGSKA (reference sequence). With 8 bases clipped from V and 4 bases from J, the junction kept 7 bases outside the gene matches. CDR3 in amino acids: CSRGGGSYNEQFF. The CDR3 nucleotides read TGCAGTCGGGGGGGCGGGAGTTACAATGAGCAGTTCTTC.

This clonotype was observed a few times. The chain is built from TRBV27 and TRBJ2-1; 10 bases are a match to TRBD1. The J segment lost 5 bases and the V segment lost 6 bases, leaving 7 bases of the junction unmatched. Germline V gene data show CDR1 as MNHEY and CDR2 as SMNVEV (reference sequence). The CDR3 runs to 15 residues. CDR3 nucleotide sequence: TGTGCCAGCAGGACCGGGACAGGGGCTAACAATGAGCAGTTCTTC. Its protein is CASRTGTGANNEQFF.